The 31 T cell receptor beta chains below were found in one sample sequenced in a study of cytomegalovirus exposure and HLA in healthy donors. Primers: 60 Vbeta forward and 13 Jbeta reverse. Sequenced by immunoSEQ multiplex PCR; TCRdb stores in-frame clones only, minus some. Found here are about 130,000 clones, around 80% of them singletons; the top ten hold about 4.3%. Sequencing was performed on PBMCs. The receptors come from a man in his thirties or forties in good health.

The chain carries TRBV19 and TRBJ2-2; the match to TRBD2 covers 8 bases. Germline V gives CDR1 LNHDA, CDR2 SQIVND (reference sequence). The V and J ends lost 4 bases and 5 bases, in that order; junction bases with no gene match: 9. The CDR3 extends over 16 amino acids. The CDR3 sequence is CASSREREWGTGELFF. CDR3 nucleotides: TGTGCCAGTAGTAGGGAGCGGGAGTGGGGGACCGGGGAGCTGTTTTTT.

V is TRBV19 and J is TRBJ2-1, with TRBD2 matching 12 bases. The CDR3 extends over 15 amino acids. The germline CDR1 and CDR2 sequences are LNHDA and SQIVND (reference sequence). J lost 2 bases, V lost 7 bases, and 3 bases had no gene match. The DNA of the CDR3 is TGTGCCAGTAAGACTAGCGGGAGCGCCTACAATGAGCAGTTCTTC. Its translation is CASKTSGSAYNEQFF.

The J gene is TRBJ2-1, the V gene TRBV30; 11 bases align to TRBD2. The germline V gene encodes CDR1 GTSNPN and CDR2 SVGIG (reference sequence). The CDR3 spans 15 residues. The V gene end was trimmed by 3 bases and the J gene end by 4 bases; junction bases not matched to a gene: 5. CDR3 coding DNA: TGTGCCTGGAGGACTGGGACTAGCGGTTACAATGAGCAGTTCTTC. Translation gives CAWRTGTSGYNEQFF.

Only a few counts were recorded for this clone. Mismatch with germline at one junction end may stem from a read error. The chain couples TRBV10-2 to TRBJ2-3; no firm D call. Germline V gives CDR1 WSHSY, CDR2 SAAADI. This CDR3 comprises 12 residues. CDR3 in DNA: TGCGCCAGCAGTGGGTACACAAATACGCAGTATTTT. Translated, it gives CASSGYTNTQYF.

This clone showed up just a few times. V gene TRBV21-1 combines with J gene TRBJ1-4; the table's D call, TRBD1, was not checked against the DNA. TRBV21-1 is a pseudogene. This CDR3 region has 18 residues. The DNA for the CDR3 is TGTGCCAGCAGCAAAGGGGGCGGACAGCGCCGAGGCAATGAAAAACTGTTTTTT. Its translation is CASSKGGGQRRGNEKLFF.

The chain recombines TRBV2 with TRBJ1-4; possibly TRBD1 for D (5 bases). CDR3 length: 15 amino acids. Germline V lookup: CDR1 SNHLY, CDR2 FYNNEI. V was cut by 7 bases and J by 0 bases, with 12 bases left in between. CDR3 DNA: TGTGCCAGCACCCGGGGGTTGGCAACTAATGAAAAACTGTTTTTT. It yields the protein CASTRGLATNEKLFF.

V and J are TRBV7-8 and TRBJ2-1, with 10 positions matching TRBD2. The length of the CDR3 is 17 residues. V was clipped by 0 bases and J by 2 bases; unmatched bases: 4. The V gene's germline CDR1 is SGHVS and CDR2 FQNEAQ. CDR3 DNA: TGTGCCAGCAGCTTAGCTCGACTAGCGGGTGCCTACAATGAGCAGTTCTTC. The encoded protein is CASSLARLAGAYNEQFF.

The CDR3 is CASSFHVSGRAWGELFF. CDR3 DNA: TGTGCCAGCAGCTTCCACGTTAGCGGGAGGGCCTGGGGGGAGCTGTTTTTT. The chain carries TRBV7-8 and TRBJ2-2; 11 positions agree with TRBD2. Germline V gene lookup returns CDR1 SGHVS and CDR2 FQNEAQ. The CDR3 has 17 amino acids. J was trimmed by 8 bases and V by 3 bases; bases with no gene match: 11.

This clone was picked up a small number of times. The chain recombines TRBV14 with TRBJ2-7; possible D gene TRBD2, 6 bases. This CDR3 is built from 14 residues. Trimming cost V 3 bases and J 6 bases, with 15 bases left between them. The germline CDR1 and CDR2 sequences are SGHDN and FVKESK. The chain's CDR3 is CASSHGGSSGEQYF. CDR3 coding DNA: TGTGCCAGCAGCCACGGGGGTAGCTCGGGCGAGCAGTACTTC.

The CDR3 loop reads CASSSVFGGSADTQYF. For the CDR3, the DNA is TGTGCCAGCAGCTCAGTGTTCGGCGGCTCCGCAGATACGCAGTATTTT. This chain uses TRBV9 with TRBJ2-3; no clear D gene. Germline V lookup: CDR1 SGDLS, CDR2 YYNGEE. The CDR3 sequence is 16 residues long. Trimming stripped 4 bases from V and 4 bases from J, with 19 bases between. The whole variable domain, remainder taken from reference TRBV9 and TRBJ2-3, is DSGVTQTPKHLITATGQRVTLRCSPRSGDLSVYWYQQSLDQGLQFLIQYYNGEERAKGNILERFSAQQFPDLHSELNLSSLELGDSALYFCASSSVFGGSADTQYFGPGTRLTVL.

The chain combines TRBV6-6 with TRBJ2-7, with 9 bases that match TRBD2. Germline-derived CDR1 and CDR2 are MNHNY and SVGAGI (reference sequence). The CDR3 has 14 residues. V dropped 6 bases and J dropped 7; count of bases not matched to a gene: 10. This CDR3 reads CASRPGLADAEQYF. The CDR3, as DNA: TGTGCCAGCAGGCCGGGACTAGCAGATGCGGAGCAGTACTTC.

This clone has a single count. The CDR3 bases are TGTGCCAGCAGCGGACGACAGACCCGGACCGGGGAGCTGTTTTTT. Its protein is CASSGRQTRTGELFF. The J gene is TRBJ2-2, the V gene TRBV7-9; a weak D match, TRBD1 (5 bases). From germline, CDR1 is SEHNR and CDR2 FQNEAQ (reference sequence). The CDR3 is 15 amino acids. V dropped 5 bases and J dropped 5 bases, with 15 bases sitting between them. The full variable domain, completed using reference TRBV7-9 and TRBJ2-2, is DTGVSQNPRHKITKRGQNVTFRCDPISEHNRLYWYRQTLGQGPEFLTYFQNEAQLEKSRLLSDRFSAERPKGSFSTLEIQRTEQGDSAMYLCASSGRQTRTGELFFGEGSRLTVL.

The J gene is TRBJ2-7, the V gene TRBV10-3; possible D gene TRBD2, 7 bases. V dropped 6 bases and J dropped 3 bases, with 15 bases sitting between them. Germline-derived CDR1 and CDR2 are ENHRY and SYGVKD. CDR3 length: 14 amino acids. CDR3 sequence: CAIRSSGGGYEQYF. The CDR3 bases are TGTGCCATCAGATCTAGCGGAGGGGGCTACGAGCAGTACTTC.

The V and J genes are TRBV2 and TRBJ2-1, with 7 bases identical to TRBD1. Unmatched junction bases numbered 13, after V lost 11 bases and J lost 3 bases. The CDR3 is made up of 15 amino acids. CDR1 and CDR2 (germline): SNHLY, FYNNEI. The CDR3 spells CAAQGVRALYNEQFF. Written as DNA, the CDR3 is TGTGCCGCTCAGGGGGTGCGGGCCCTCTACAATGAGCAGTTCTTC.

V and J are TRBV27 and TRBJ2-1; 10 bases are a match to TRBD1. The CDR3 has 14 residues. V dropped 3 bases and J dropped 14; count of bases not matched to a gene: 10. Germline-derived CDR1 and CDR2 are MNHEY and SMNVEV (reference sequence). CDR3 amino acids: CASSFSTGGHQEFF. CDR3 DNA: TGTGCCAGCAGTTTCTCGACAGGGGGCCACCAGGAGTTCTTC.

The rearrangement uses TRBV13 and TRBJ2-1; 9 bases are a match to TRBD2. CDR1 PRHDT and CDR2 FYEKMQ come from the germline V gene (reference sequence). This CDR3 has 17 amino acids. The V segment lost 5 bases and the J segment 6 bases; nucleotides outside the gene matches: 14. The CDR3 spells CASSPAMWREGINEQFF. The CDR3 DNA reads as TGTGCCAGCAGCCCGGCAATGTGGCGGGAGGGAATCAATGAGCAGTTCTTC.

V is TRBV7-2 and J is TRBJ2-2; 11 bases map to TRBD2. Germline assignment: CDR1 SGHTA and CDR2 FQGNSA. This CDR3 has 13 residues. CDR3 sequence: CNPLAGGYGELFF. The DNA of the CDR3 is TGTAACCCTCTAGCGGGAGGATACGGGGAGCTGTTTTTT.

V and J are TRBV18 and TRBJ2-3, with D perhaps matching TRBD2 (7 bases). V gave up 1 base and J gave up 2 bases, with 19 bases separating them. The CDR3 covers 18 residues. CDR1 KGHSH and CDR2 LQKENI come from the germline V gene. The CDR3 spells CASSPQRGGGPNTDTQYF. Here the CDR3 DNA reads TGTGCCAGCTCACCACAGAGGGGGGGCGGGCCGAACACAGATACGCAGTATTTT. Full variable domain (outside the CDR3, taken from reference TRBV18 and TRBJ2-3): NAGVMQNPRHLVRRRGQEARLRCSPMKGHSHVYWYRQLPEEGLKFMVYLQKENIIDESGMPKERFSAEFPKEGPSILRIQQVVRGDSAAYFCASSPQRGGGPNTDTQYFGPGTRLTVL.

V and J are TRBV5-1 and TRBJ2-3, with 7 bases matching TRBD2. Losses at the gene ends were 6 bases for V and 8 bases for J; bases not matched to a gene: 15. CDR3 length: 15 amino acids. From germline, CDR1 is SGHRS and CDR2 YFSETQ. The CDR3 coding sequence is TGCGCCAGCAACCCTGAGGCTAGCGGCCTGAGTACGCAGTATTTT. Protein sequence: CASNPEASGLSTQYF.

The chain uses TRBV9 and TRBJ1-2, with a possible D match to TRBD1 (5 bases). CDR3 length: 12 amino acids. Germline V lookup: CDR1 SGDLS, CDR2 YYNGEE. The ends were cut back, 4 bases at V and 7 bases at J, with 11 bases in the middle. CDR3 nucleotide sequence: TGTGCCAGCAGCTCCAGGGTTCTTGGCTACACCTTC. This codes for CASSSRVLGYTF.

This clone was found once. The chain combines TRBV27 with TRBJ2-2; D ambiguous. The CDR3 spans 14 residues. Trimming left V 3 bases short and J 1 base short, with 6 bases between. Germline assignment: CDR1 MNHEY and CDR2 SMNVEV (reference sequence). This chain's CDR3 is CASSFGGNTGELFF. Written as DNA, the CDR3 is TGTGCCAGCAGTTTCGGCGGGAACACCGGGGAGCTGTTTTTT.

This chain uses TRBV5-1 with TRBJ2-3; TRBD2 is a possible D gene (6 bases). Looked up from germline, CDR1 is SGHRS and CDR2 is YFSETQ. The CDR3 runs 15 residues. V was pared by 4 bases and J by 5 bases, with 17 bases between. The CDR3 protein is CASSPLGGRGDTQYF. The CDR3 nucleotides read TGCGCCAGCAGCCCCCTGGGGGGAAGGGGAGATACGCAGTATTTT.

This clone was seen more than once but under ten times. V is TRBV11-3 and J is TRBJ2-3; TRBD1 agrees at 9 bases. This CDR3 contains 15 residues. V dropped 4 bases and J dropped 0; count of bases not matched to a gene: 2. The V gene's germline CDR1 is SGHNT and CDR2 YENEEA. In DNA, the CDR3 is TGTGCCAGCAGCTCCGGGACAGGGAGCACAGATACGCAGTATTTT. Translating gives CASSSGTGSTDTQYF.

J is TRBJ2-7 and V is TRBV9; D perhaps matches TRBD2 (6 bases). This CDR3 contains 13 residues. Trimming left V 0 bases short and J 5 bases short, with 9 bases between. Germline assignment: CDR1 SGDLS and CDR2 YYNGEE. CDR3 sequence: CASSVGTNHEQYF. Here the CDR3 DNA reads TGTGCCAGCAGCGTAGGGACTAACCACGAGCAGTACTTC.

V is TRBV12-5 and J is TRBJ2-3; D is undetermined. The CDR3 totals 15 residues. Per germline, CDR1 LGHNT and CDR2 FRNRAP. V was clipped by 0 bases and J by 2 bases, with 9 bases between them. CDR3 coding DNA: TGTGCTAGTGGTTTGGTAGGAGCTGTCACAGATACGCAGTATTTT. Its translation is CASGLVGAVTDTQYF.

This rearrangement joins TRBV7-3 to TRBJ2-3; possible D gene TRBD2, 5 bases. The V end lost 2 bases, the J end lost 2 bases, and 14 bases lay between the germline ends. Germline loops: CDR1 SGHTA, CDR2 FQGTGA. The CDR3 runs 16 residues. CDR3 in DNA: TGTGCCAGCAGCTTATTCTTACGGGAACCCACAGATACGCAGTATTTT. This encodes CASSLFLREPTDTQYF.

This chain connects TRBV7-8 to TRBJ2-2; 14 nucleotides agree with TRBD2. Germline V gene data show CDR1 as SGHVS and CDR2 as FQNEAQ. V shed 5 bases, J shed 6 bases, and the junction held 11 bases outside the gene matches. The CDR3 has 18 amino acids. CDR3 amino acids: CASSPPLRLAGGPGELFF. The CDR3 DNA reads as TGTGCCAGCAGCCCCCCTTTAAGACTAGCGGGAGGGCCCGGGGAGCTGTTTTTT.

This chain connects TRBV5-4 to TRBJ2-1; TRBD2 aligns across 7 bases. Trimming cost V 10 bases and J 4 bases; bases outside gene matches: 14. Germline lookup yields CDR1 SGHNT and CDR2 YYREEE (reference sequence). This CDR3 is 15 amino acids long. For the CDR3, the DNA is TGTGCCCTAGCAGGGAGGGCTAGCGGTTACAATGAGCAGTTCTTC. It is translated as CALAGRASGYNEQFF.

The chain links TRBV28 to TRBJ2-7, with D maybe TRBD1 (5 bases). Deletions cut 8 bases from V and 6 bases from J, with 8 bases between. The length of the CDR3 is 10 residues. Germline CDR1 is MDHEN and CDR2 is SYDVKM. DNA of the CDR3: TGTGCCAGCTCAGGGTTCGAGCAGTACTTC. Its protein product is CASSGFEQYF.

This clone was counted a single time. The J gene is TRBJ2-7, the V gene TRBV6-6, with D tentatively TRBD1 (6 bases). There are 14 residues in the CDR3. Trimming left V 6 bases short and J 2 bases short, with 14 bases between. Germline V lookup: CDR1 MNHNY, CDR2 SVGAGI (reference sequence). CDR3 nucleotide sequence: TGTGCCAGCAGCACCGGGACATCCCCCTACGAGCAGTACTTC. As protein: CASSTGTSPYEQYF.

This clone turned up a few times. J is TRBJ1-2 and V is TRBV29-1, with 11 bases aligning to TRBD1. The germline V gene encodes CDR1 SQVTM and CDR2 ANQGSEA. After removal of 7 bases from V and 5 bases from J, the junction contained 6 bases not matched to a gene. The CDR3 is 13 amino acids. Here the CDR3 reads CSAWTGGRYGYTF. As DNA, the CDR3 is TGCAGCGCCTGGACAGGGGGCAGATATGGCTACACCTTC.